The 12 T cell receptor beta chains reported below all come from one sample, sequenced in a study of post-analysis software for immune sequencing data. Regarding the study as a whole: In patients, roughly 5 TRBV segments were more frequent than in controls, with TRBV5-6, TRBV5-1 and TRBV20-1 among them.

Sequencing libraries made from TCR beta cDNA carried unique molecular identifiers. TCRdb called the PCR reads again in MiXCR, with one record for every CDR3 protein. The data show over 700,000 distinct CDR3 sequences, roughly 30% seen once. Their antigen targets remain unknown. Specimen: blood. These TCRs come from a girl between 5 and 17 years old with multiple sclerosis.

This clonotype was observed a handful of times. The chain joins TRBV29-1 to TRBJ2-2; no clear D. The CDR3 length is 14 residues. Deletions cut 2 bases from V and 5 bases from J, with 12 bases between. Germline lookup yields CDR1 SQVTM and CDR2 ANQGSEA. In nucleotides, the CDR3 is TGCAGCGTTGAAATTACGCGGAGTACCGGGGAGCTGTTTTTT. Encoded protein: CSVEITRSTGELFF.

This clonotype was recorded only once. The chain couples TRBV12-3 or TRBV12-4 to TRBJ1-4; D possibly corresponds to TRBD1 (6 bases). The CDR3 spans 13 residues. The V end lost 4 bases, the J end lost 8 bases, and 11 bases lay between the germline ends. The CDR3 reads CASSSPRGEKLFF. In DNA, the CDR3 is TGTGCCAGCAGTTCCCCCAGGGGAGAAAAACTGTTTTTT.

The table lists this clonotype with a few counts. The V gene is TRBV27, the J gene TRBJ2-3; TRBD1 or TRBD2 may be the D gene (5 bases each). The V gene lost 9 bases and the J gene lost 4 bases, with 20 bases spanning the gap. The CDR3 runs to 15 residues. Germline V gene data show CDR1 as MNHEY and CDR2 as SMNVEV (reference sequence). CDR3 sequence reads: CARGAQRRKADTQYF. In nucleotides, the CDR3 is TGTGCCAGAGGGGCTCAGCGGAGGAAGGCAGATACGCAGTATTTT.

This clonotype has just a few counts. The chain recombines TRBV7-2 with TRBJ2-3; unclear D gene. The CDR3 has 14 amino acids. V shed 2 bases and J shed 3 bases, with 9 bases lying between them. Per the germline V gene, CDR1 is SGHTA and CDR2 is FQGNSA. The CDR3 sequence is CASSLNGRTDTQYF. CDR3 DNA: TGTGCCAGCAGCTTAAACGGCCGGACAGATACGCAGTATTTT. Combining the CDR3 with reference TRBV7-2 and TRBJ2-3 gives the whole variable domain GAGVSQSPSNKVTEKGKDVELRCDPISGHTALYWYRQSLGQGLEFLIYFQGNSAPDKSGLPSDRFSAERTGGSVSTLTIQRTQQEDSAVYLCASSLNGRTDTQYFGPGTRLTVL.

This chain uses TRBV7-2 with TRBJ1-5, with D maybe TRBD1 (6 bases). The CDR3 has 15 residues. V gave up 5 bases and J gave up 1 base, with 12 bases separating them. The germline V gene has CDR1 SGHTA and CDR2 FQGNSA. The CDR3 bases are TGTGCCAGCAGCGATCTACAGGGAAGCAATCAGCCCCAGCATTTT. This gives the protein CASSDLQGSNQPQHF.

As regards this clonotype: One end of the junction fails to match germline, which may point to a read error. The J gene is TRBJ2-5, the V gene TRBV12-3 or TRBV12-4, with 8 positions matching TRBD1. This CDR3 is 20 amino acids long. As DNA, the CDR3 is TGTGCCGGCAGTTTCAGGTTTTGGGGACAGGTAGAAGGTGTTGGAGAGACCCAGTACTTC. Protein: CAGSFRFWGQVEGVGETQYF.

CDR3 coding DNA: TGTGCCACCAGCAGAGATTCTGCGGGGCCCCAAGATACGCAGTATTTT. It codes for CATSRDSAGPQDTQYF. V usage is TRBV15 and J usage is TRBJ2-3; D is perhaps TRBD2 (6 bases). The CDR3 runs to 16 residues. CDR1 and CDR2 (germline): LNHNV, YYDKDF (reference sequence). The V gene lost 0 bases and the J gene lost 5 bases, with 15 bases spanning the gap.

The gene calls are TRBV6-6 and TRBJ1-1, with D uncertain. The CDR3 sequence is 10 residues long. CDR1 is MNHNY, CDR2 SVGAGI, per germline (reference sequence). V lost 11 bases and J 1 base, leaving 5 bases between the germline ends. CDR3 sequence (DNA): TGTGCCGTGAGGAACACTGAAGCTTTCTTT. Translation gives CAVRNTEAFF.

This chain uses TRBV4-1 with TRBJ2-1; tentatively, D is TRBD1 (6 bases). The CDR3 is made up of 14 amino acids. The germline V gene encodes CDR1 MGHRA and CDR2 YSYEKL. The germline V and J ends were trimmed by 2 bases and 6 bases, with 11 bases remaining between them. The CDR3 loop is CASSQTGSANEQFF. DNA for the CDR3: TGCGCCAGCAGCCAAACAGGGTCCGCCAATGAGCAGTTCTTC.

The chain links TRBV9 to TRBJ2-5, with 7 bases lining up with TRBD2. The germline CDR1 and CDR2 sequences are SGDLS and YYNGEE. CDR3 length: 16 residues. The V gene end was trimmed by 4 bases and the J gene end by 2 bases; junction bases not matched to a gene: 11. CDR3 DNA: TGTGCCAGCAGCCAAATGGGGACTAAAGAGCAAGAGACCCAGTACTTC. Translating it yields CASSQMGTKEQETQYF. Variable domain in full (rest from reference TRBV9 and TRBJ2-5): DSGVTQTPKHLITATGQRVTLRCSPRSGDLSVYWYQQSLDQGLQFLIQYYNGEERAKGNILERFSAQQFPDLHSELNLSSLELGDSALYFCASSQMGTKEQETQYFGPGTRLLVL.

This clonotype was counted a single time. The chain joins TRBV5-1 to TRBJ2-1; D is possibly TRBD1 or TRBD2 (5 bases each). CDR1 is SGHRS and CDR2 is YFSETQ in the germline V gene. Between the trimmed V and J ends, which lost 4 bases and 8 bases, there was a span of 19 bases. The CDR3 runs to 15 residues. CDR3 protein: CASSPLGTPGDEQFF. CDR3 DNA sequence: TGCGCCAGCAGCCCCCTGGGGACCCCAGGAGATGAGCAGTTCTTC.

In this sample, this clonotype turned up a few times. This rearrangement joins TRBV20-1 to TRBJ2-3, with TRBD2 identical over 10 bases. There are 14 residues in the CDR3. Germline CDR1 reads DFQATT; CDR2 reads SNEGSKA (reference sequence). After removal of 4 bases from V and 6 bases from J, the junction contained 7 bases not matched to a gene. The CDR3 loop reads CSAKTSGWSDTQYF. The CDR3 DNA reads TGCAGTGCTAAGACTAGCGGGTGGTCGGATACGCAGTATTTT.